A selection of T cell receptor beta chains follows, all from one sample in a study of neurological immune-mediated disorders. TCRdb re-derived calls from the 5' RACE reads in MiXCR, one entry per CDR3 protein. Of around 46,000 distinct CDR3 sequences detected, about a quarter appear once; the ten largest clones hold approximately 23%. The specimen was PBMCs. These receptors all come from a woman in her seventies in good health. CDR3s include the opening cysteine and the closing phenylalanine or tryptophan. D genes are given only for firm matches. Size values are once, few and many counts, or a class for expanded clones, and some rows have none.

D: NA
J: TRBJ2-1
size: many
V: TRBV28
CDR3: CASSFPQDLNEQFF
DNA: TGTGCCAGCAGTTTCCCACAGGACCTGAATGAGCAGTTCTTC

D: TRBD1
J: TRBJ2-1
size: many
V: TRBV10-3
CDR3: CAIRRGQEQFF
DNA: TGTGCCATCAGGAGGGGGCAAGAGCAGTTCTTC

D: NA
J: TRBJ2-5
size: many
V: TRBV9
CDR3: CASSARGGETQYF
DNA: TGTGCCAGCAGCGCCCGTGGGGGAGAGACCCAGTACTTC

D: NA
J: TRBJ2-3
size: many
V: TRBV18
CDR3: CASSPLWAGTDTQYF
DNA: TGTGCCAGCTCACCACTGTGGGCGGGCACAGATACGCAGTATTTT

D: NA
J: TRBJ2-3
size: many
V: TRBV28
CDR3: CASSLYPVGGTDTQYF
DNA: TGTGCCAGCAGTTTATACCCGGTTGGTGGTACAGATACGCAGTATTTT

D: TRBD1
J: TRBJ2-2
size: many
V: TRBV5-1
CDR3: CASSLDRASTGELFF
DNA: TGCGCCAGCAGCTTAGACAGGGCGAGCACCGGGGAGCTGTTTTTT

D: TRBD2
J: TRBJ2-1
size: NA
V: TRBV29-1
CDR3: CSAGPGGDNEQFF
DNA: TGCAGCGCCGGACCCGGGGGGGATAATGAGCAGTTCTTC

D: NA
J: TRBJ1-2
size: many
V: TRBV10-3
CDR3: CAISESATGAANYYGYTF
DNA: TGTGCCATCAGTGAGTCCGCGACCGGGGCGGCGAACTACTATGGCTACACCTTC

D: TRBD2
J: TRBJ2-1
size: NA
V: TRBV20-1
CDR3: CSASGGGLAGDRNNEQFF
DNA: TGCAGTGCTTCCGGGGGGGGACTAGCGGGAGATCGGAACAATGAGCAGTTCTTC

D: NA
J: TRBJ1-2
size: many
V: TRBV25-1
CDR3: CASRSGDYGYTF
DNA: TGTGCCAGCAGATCGGGGGACTATGGCTACACCTTC

D: NA
J: TRBJ1-6
size: many
V: TRBV15
CDR3: CATSPSGAGPLTLHF
DNA: TGTGCCACCAGCCCCTCAGGGGCGGGACCCCTGACCCTCCACTTT

D: TRBD2
J: TRBJ2-3
size: NA
V: TRBV10-3
CDR3: CATGKVAGTDTQYF
DNA: TGTGCCACCGGGAAGGTAGCGGGGACAGATACGCAGTATTTT

D: NA
J: TRBJ1-1
size: NA
V: TRBV7-9
CDR3: CASSQASGGGEAFF
DNA: TGTGCCAGCAGCCAGGCTTCGGGGGGTGGAGAAGCTTTCTTT

D: TRBD2
J: TRBJ2-3
size: many
V: TRBV20-1
CDR3: CSARGAPYSGSPKQDTQYF
DNA: TGCAGTGCTAGAGGCGCTCCTTATAGCGGGAGCCCTAAGCAGGATACGCAGTATTTT

D: NA
J: TRBJ2-3
size: many
V: TRBV6-5
CDR3: CASSYRQRTDTQYF
DNA: TGTGCCAGCAGTTACCGACAACGGACAGATACGCAGTATTTT

D: NA
J: TRBJ1-1
size: many
V: TRBV6-5
CDR3: CASCSPAEAFF
DNA: TGTGCCAGCTGCTCACCGGCTGAAGCTTTCTTT

D: TRBD2
J: TRBJ2-5
size: NA
V: TRBV12-3/TRBV12-4
CDR3: CASSSLAGGRETQYF
DNA: TGTGCCAGCAGCTCACTAGCGGGGGGGCGGGAGACCCAGTACTTC

D: TRBD2
J: TRBJ2-1
size: few
V: TRBV11-2
CDR3: CASSRLLAGGPEGEQFF
DNA: TGTGCCAGCAGCCGTTTACTAGCGGGAGGGCCGGAAGGGGAGCAGTTCTTC

D: NA
J: TRBJ2-2
size: many
V: TRBV2
CDR3: CASSEGVTGELFF
DNA: TGTGCCAGCAGTGAGGGGGTCACCGGGGAGCTGTTTTTT

D: TRBD1
J: TRBJ1-2
size: many
V: TRBV20-1
CDR3: CSAPRGQGVIYGYTF
DNA: TGCAGTGCGCCAAGAGGACAGGGGGTGATCTATGGCTACACCTTC

D: TRBD1
J: TRBJ2-7
size: NA
V: TRBV7-2
CDR3: CASSLGGQNYEQYF
DNA: TGTGCCAGCAGCTTAGGGGGACAGAATTACGAGCAGTACTTC

D: NA
J: TRBJ2-5
size: many
V: TRBV5-1
CDR3: CASSLLLSGSQETQYF
DNA: TGCGCCAGCAGCTTGCTACTTTCCGGCAGTCAAGAGACCCAGTACTTC

D: TRBD2
J: TRBJ2-2
size: many
V: TRBV7-8
CDR3: CASSTRGSGRAGELFF
DNA: TGTGCCAGCAGCACCCGGGGTAGCGGGAGGGCCGGGGAGCTGTTTTTT

D: NA
J: TRBJ1-2
size: many
V: TRBV10-3
CDR3: CAITRGGPRTGYTF
DNA: TGTGCCATCACCCGGGGAGGGCCTAGAACGGGCTACACCTTC

D: NA
J: TRBJ2-7
size: NA
V: TRBV5-5
CDR3: CASSLRTGSSYEQYF
DNA: TGTGCCAGCAGCTTGCGAACAGGGAGCTCCTACGAGCAGTACTTC

D: NA
J: TRBJ2-3
size: many
V: TRBV5-5
CDR3: CASSLQGGSTDTQYF
DNA: TGTGCCAGCAGCTTGCAGGGCGGTAGCACAGATACGCAGTATTTT

D: TRBD2
J: TRBJ2-2
size: many
V: TRBV6-5
CDR3: CASGGGGLATGELFF
DNA: TGTGCCAGCGGAGGGGGGGGACTAGCGACCGGGGAGCTGTTTTTT

D: NA
J: TRBJ2-5
size: NA
V: TRBV5-1
CDR3: CASNQGVLGETQYF
DNA: TGCGCCAGCAACCAAGGGGTTCTAGGAGAGACCCAGTACTTC

D: TRBD2
J: TRBJ2-1
size: many
V: TRBV20-1
CDR3: CSARGLAGYNEQFF
DNA: TGCAGTGCTAGAGGGCTAGCGGGCTACAATGAGCAGTTCTTC

D: TRBD1
J: TRBJ1-1
size: NA
V: TRBV11-2
CDR3: CASSLELAGGLRAFF
DNA: TGTGCCAGCAGCTTAGAATTGGCAGGGGGCCTTAGGGCTTTCTTT

D: NA
J: TRBJ2-3
size: many
V: TRBV20-1
CDR3: CSATRQVGEDTQYF
DNA: TGCAGTGCTACTAGACAGGTTGGAGAAGATACGCAGTATTTT

D: NA
J: TRBJ2-1
size: many
V: TRBV2
CDR3: CASTRDEQFF
DNA: TGTGCCAGCACCCGGGATGAGCAGTTCTTC

D: NA
J: TRBJ2-5
size: NA
V: TRBV3-1
CDR3: CASSQERASRNLETQYF
DNA: TGTGCCAGCAGCCAAGAGCGGGCTAGCCGGAATTTGGAGACCCAGTACTTC

D: TRBD1
J: TRBJ2-3
size: NA
V: TRBV19
CDR3: CASSAQGATDTQYF
DNA: TGTGCCAGTAGTGCGCAGGGGGCCACAGATACGCAGTATTTT

D: TRBD1
J: TRBJ2-1
size: NA
V: TRBV7-8
CDR3: CASSLAFMGTGGYNEQFF
DNA: TGTGCCAGCAGCTTAGCGTTCATGGGGACAGGGGGATACAATGAGCAGTTCTTC

D: NA
J: TRBJ2-2
size: NA
V: TRBV5-1
CDR3: CASSLAEGTAGELFF
DNA: TGCGCCAGCAGCTTGGCGGAGGGAACGGCCGGGGAGCTGTTTTTT

D: NA
J: TRBJ2-1
size: many
V: TRBV12-3/TRBV12-4
CDR3: CASSLSNEQFF
DNA: TGTGCCAGCAGTTTAAGCAATGAGCAGTTCTTC

D: NA
J: TRBJ1-1
size: many
V: TRBV12-5
CDR3: CASGSNLAVGLNTEAFF
DNA: TGTGCTAGTGGCTCAAACCTGGCAGTGGGGCTGAACACTGAAGCTTTCTTT

D: TRBD2
J: TRBJ2-1
size: many
V: TRBV5-1
CDR3: CASSLGGSHNEQFF
DNA: TGCGCCAGCAGCCTTGGCGGGAGCCACAATGAGCAGTTCTTC

D: NA
J: TRBJ1-1
size: NA
V: TRBV6-1
CDR3: CASIKGVTEAFF
DNA: TGTGCCAGCATTAAGGGGGTGACTGAAGCTTTCTTT

D: NA
J: TRBJ2-4
size: many
V: TRBV5-1
CDR3: CASSLSPYEGKNIQYF
DNA: TGCGCCAGCAGCTTGTCCCCCTATGAAGGCAAAAACATTCAGTACTTC

D: NA
J: TRBJ2-1
size: many
V: TRBV28
CDR3: CASSLLDGRYNEQFF
DNA: TGTGCCAGCAGTTTATTGGACGGGAGATACAATGAGCAGTTCTTC

D: TRBD1
J: TRBJ1-3
size: NA
V: TRBV14
CDR3: CASSQGGTAYSGNTIYF
DNA: TGTGCCAGCAGCCAGGGCGGGACAGCTTACTCTGGAAACACCATATATTTT

D: NA
J: TRBJ1-1
size: few
V: TRBV18
CDR3: CASSPQIADRGTEAFF
DNA: TGTGCCAGCTCACCACAAATAGCCGATCGCGGCACTGAAGCTTTCTTT

D: NA
J: TRBJ1-2
size: NA
V: TRBV12-3/TRBV12-4
CDR3: CASSTTGVYGYTF
DNA: TGTGCCAGCAGTACGACAGGAGTCTATGGCTACACCTTC